One and the same sample provided the 25 T cell receptor beta chains below, sequenced in a study of cytomegalovirus exposure and HLA in healthy donors. Researchers ran the PCR with 60 Vbeta and 13 Jbeta primers. The method was immunoSEQ multiplex PCR; TCRdb's version includes in-frame clones alone and lacks a portion of them. The sample table sets out over 100,000 clones. Sequencing was performed on PBMCs. The receptors come from a man younger than 35 in good health and CMV-seronegative.

V and J are TRBV6-5 and TRBJ1-1; D is uncertain. The CDR3 has 15 residues. The germline gives CDR1 MNHEY, CDR2 SVGAGI. V shed 2 bases and J shed 0 bases, with 10 bases lying between them. The CDR3 DNA follows: TGTGCCAGCAGTTACCAAGCCCTTATGAACACTGAAGCTTTCTTT. It translates to CASSYQALMNTEAFF.

V is TRBV27 and J is TRBJ2-5, with a tentative D call TRBD2 (6 bases). This CDR3 spans 15 amino acids. Trimming shortened V by 6 bases and J by 0 bases, and 14 bases separated the two germline ends. Germline V gene lookup returns CDR1 MNHEY and CDR2 SMNVEV (reference sequence). The CDR3 coding sequence is TGTGCCAGCAGCCTTGCGGGACTTTACCAAGAGACCCAGTACTTC. Residues: CASSLAGLYQETQYF.

V usage is TRBV6-4 and J usage is TRBJ1-2; maybe TRBD1 (6 bases). V lost 6 bases, J lost 4 bases, and 21 bases lay in between. The CDR3 contains 16 residues. In germline, CDR1 is MRHNA, CDR2 SNTAGT. The CDR3 region has the DNA TGTGCCAGCAGAAGGGACAAGACGGAGGTTACCTATGGCTACACCTTC. This sequence encodes CASRRDKTEVTYGYTF.

V is TRBV27 and J is TRBJ2-5; 7 bases line up with TRBD2. The CDR3 extends over 14 amino acids. With 7 bases clipped from V and 0 bases from J, the junction kept 5 bases outside the gene matches. The germline V gene has CDR1 MNHEY and CDR2 SMNVEV (reference sequence). The CDR3 DNA is TGTGCCAGCACCTCGGGGGGAAACCAAGAGACCCAGTACTTC. Translated: CASTSGGNQETQYF.

The chain carries TRBV30 and TRBJ1-6; the D gene is possibly TRBD1 (5 bases). CDR1 is GTSNPN and CDR2 is SVGIG in the germline V gene (reference sequence). V was shortened by 0 bases and J by 7 bases, with 19 bases between the two germline ends. CDR3 length equals 17 residues. Here the CDR3 DNA reads TGTGCCTGGAGTGTACGGGTGGAGGGACGGAAAAATTCACCCCTCCACTTT. Protein product: CAWSVRVEGRKNSPLHF.

The V call is TRBV19, the J call TRBJ1-2; tentative D call: TRBD1 (6 bases). This CDR3 region has 16 residues. CDR1 and CDR2 (germline): LNHDA, SQIVND (reference sequence). V was trimmed by 3 bases and J by 1 base, leaving 15 bases between them. In DNA, the CDR3 is TGTGCCAGTAGTATCTCCTCTACAGGGTTTAACTATGGCTACACCTTC. This encodes CASSISSTGFNYGYTF.

J is TRBJ1-5 and V is TRBV27; 8 bases align to TRBD1. From germline, CDR1 is MNHEY and CDR2 SMNVEV (reference sequence). The V and J ends lost 5 bases and 4 bases, in that order; junction bases with no gene match: 4. The CDR3 totals 14 residues. CDR3 bases: TGTGCCAGCAGTACCCAGGGGGCTAATCAGCCCCAGCATTTT. Amino acids: CASSTQGANQPQHF.

The rearrangement uses TRBV5-6 and TRBJ2-7; TRBD1 aligns across 8 bases. This CDR3 contains 15 residues. In germline, CDR1 is SGHDT, CDR2 YYEEEE. J lost 1 base, V lost 5 bases, and 8 bases had no gene match. Here the CDR3 reads CASSPGTGGSYEQYF. The CDR3 bases are TGTGCCAGCAGTCCCGGGACAGGCGGGTCCTACGAGCAGTACTTC.

The V gene is TRBV11-3, the J gene TRBJ2-7; possible D gene TRBD1, 6 bases. CDR1 is SGHNT, CDR2 YENEEA, per germline. The CDR3 runs to 15 residues. V shed 2 bases and J shed 3 bases, with 14 bases lying between them. CDR3 nucleotides: TGTGCCAGCAGCTTATCCCTAGAGGGGGTCTACGAGCAGTACTTC. Translation gives CASSLSLEGVYEQYF.

The J gene is TRBJ2-5, the V gene TRBV27; TRBD1 agrees at 7 bases. Trimming cost V 5 bases and J 8 bases; bases outside gene matches: 17. Per the germline V gene, CDR1 is MNHEY and CDR2 is SMNVEV (reference sequence). This CDR3 has 16 residues. CDR3 residues: CASSLTITGAKRTQYF. Written as DNA, the CDR3 is TGTGCCAGCAGTCTAACGATCACAGGGGCCAAGAGAACCCAGTACTTC.

The chain recombines TRBV6-5 with TRBJ1-3; D ambiguous. The germline V gene encodes CDR1 MNHEY and CDR2 SVGAGI. V was clipped by 0 bases and J by 0 bases, with 9 bases between them. This CDR3 spans 16 amino acids. The CDR3 DNA sequence: TGTGCCAGCAGTTACTCGAGCGGAAACTCTGGAAACACCATATATTTT. This translates into CASSYSSGNSGNTIYF.

The chain employs TRBV30 and TRBJ2-7; D might be TRBD2 (5 bases). Germline V gene sequence: CDR1 GTSNPN, CDR2 SVGIG (reference sequence). V was cut by 2 bases and J by 9 bases, with 11 bases left in between. This CDR3 has 11 residues. CDR3 nucleotide sequence: TGTGCCTGGAGTCCGCTGAGGGTGCAGTACTTC. Translating gives CAWSPLRVQYF.

The chain is built from TRBV30 and TRBJ1-3, with D possibly TRBD1 on 5 matching bases. V was clipped by 0 bases and J by 0 bases, with 9 bases between them. CDR1 and CDR2 (germline): GTSNPN, SVGIG (reference sequence). This CDR3 is built from 15 residues. The CDR3 DNA sequence: TGTGCCTGGAGTGTACGGGGGGGCTCTGGAAACACCATATATTTT. It yields the protein CAWSVRGGSGNTIYF.

The gene calls are TRBV7-8 and TRBJ2-7, with 10 bases that match TRBD2. CDR3 size: 15 residues. CDR1 SGHVS and CDR2 FQNEAQ come from the germline V gene. Trimming removed 1 base from V and 5 bases from J; junction bases left unmatched: 5. In DNA, the CDR3 is TGTGCCAGCAGCTTAGAGCGGGAGGGTATGAACGAGCAGTACTTC. It specifies CASSLEREGMNEQYF. The full variable domain, its missing parts supplied by reference TRBV7-8 and TRBJ2-7, is GAGVSQSPRYKVAKRGQDVALRCDPISGHVSLFWYQQALGQGPEFLTYFQNEAQLDKSGLPSDRFFAERPEGSVSTLKIQRTQQEDSAVYLCASSLEREGMNEQYFGPGTRLTVT.

CDR3 DNA sequence: TGTGCCAGTAAAGATTCGGGGGGGAACACTGAAGCTTTCTTT. Translation gives CASKDSGGNTEAFF. V gene TRBV19 combines with J gene TRBJ1-1; D possibly corresponds to TRBD1 (5 bases). Trimming took off 7 bases at V and 1 base at J, with 13 bases between the two ends. The CDR3 has 14 residues. The germline V gene has CDR1 LNHDA and CDR2 SQIVND (reference sequence).

The genes are TRBV28 and TRBJ1-1; D not certain. There are 12 residues in the CDR3. V dropped 5 bases and J dropped 7 bases, with 11 bases sitting between them. From germline, CDR1 is MDHEN and CDR2 SYDVKM. The CDR3 loop reads CASSASQNEAFF. The CDR3 nucleotides read TGTGCCAGCAGTGCCTCTCAGAATGAAGCTTTCTTT.

The V gene is TRBV6-6, the J gene TRBJ2-3; possibly TRBD2 for D (6 bases). V lost 10 bases and J 3 bases, leaving 17 bases between the germline ends. Germline CDR1 reads MNHNY; CDR2 reads SVGAGI (reference sequence). The CDR3 sequence is 14 residues long. The DNA for the CDR3 is TGTGCCATCCGCTTAGCGGATCAAACAGATACGCAGTATTTT. Protein product: CAIRLADQTDTQYF.

Note on this clone: The sample carries other DNA sequences with the same CDR3. The chain combines TRBV5-6 with TRBJ2-5; D remains ambiguous. The CDR3 has 12 amino acids. In germline, CDR1 is SGHDT, CDR2 YYEEEE. With 0 bases removed from V and 5 bases from J, the gap between germline ends came to 5 bases. CDR3 nucleotide sequence: TGTGCCAGCAGCTTGGCCGGTGAGACCCAGTACTTC. Its protein product is CASSLAGETQYF.

The gene calls are TRBV7-9 and TRBJ1-2; perhaps TRBD1 as D (6 bases). Per germline, CDR1 SEHNR and CDR2 FQNEAQ (reference sequence). This CDR3 region has 16 residues. V was shortened by 5 bases and J by 2 bases, with 18 bases between the two germline ends. For the CDR3, the DNA is TGTGCCAGCAGCGGGGACATCGCGGATTTCAACTATGGCTACACCTTC. Translated, it gives CASSGDIADFNYGYTF. Variable domain in full (rest from reference TRBV7-9 and TRBJ1-2): DTGVSQNPRHKITKRGQNVTFRCDPISEHNRLYWYRQTLGQGPEFLTYFQNEAQLEKSRLLSDRFSAERPKGSFSTLEIQRTEQGDSAMYLCASSGDIADFNYGYTFGSGTRLTVV.

This rearrangement joins TRBV28 to TRBJ1-5; TRBD1 matches 11 bases. V lost 6 bases to trimming and J lost 0 bases; unmatched junction nucleotides: 10. Germline V lookup: CDR1 MDHEN, CDR2 SYDVKM. The CDR3 sequence is 18 residues long. The CDR3 DNA is TGTGCCAGCAGAACGACCGGGACAGGGGGTTTTAGCAATCAGCCCCAGCATTTT. This sequence encodes CASRTTGTGGFSNQPQHF. Drawing the rest from reference TRBV28 and TRBJ1-5, the complete variable domain is DVKVTQSSRYLVKRTGEKVFLECVQDMDHENMFWYRQDPGLGLRLIYFSYDVKMKEKGDIPEGYSVSREKKERFSLILESASTNQTSMYLCASRTTGTGGFSNQPQHFGDGTRLSIL.

The J gene is TRBJ1-4, the V gene TRBV5-4, with TRBD1 identical over 7 bases. The CDR3 runs 15 residues. J lost 5 bases, V lost 2 bases, and 6 bases had no gene match. Per the germline V gene, CDR1 is SGHNT and CDR2 is YYREEE (reference sequence). CDR3 coding DNA: TGTGCCAGCAGCTTCAGACAGGGTTCGAATGAAAAACTGTTTTTT. Translated, it gives CASSFRQGSNEKLFF.

V gene TRBV29-1 combines with J gene TRBJ2-1, with 7 bases identical to TRBD1. The CDR3 contains 13 residues. V lost 2 bases and J lost 9; bases outside the gene matches: 7. The V gene's germline CDR1 is SQVTM and CDR2 ANQGSEA. CDR3 sequence: CSVELTGAGEQFF. The DNA for the CDR3 is TGCAGCGTTGAATTAACAGGGGCCGGTGAGCAGTTCTTC.

This sequence joins TRBV9 and TRBJ2-2; D not certain. Germline V gene data show CDR1 as SGDLS and CDR2 as YYNGEE. CDR3 length: 15 amino acids. The V end lost 10 bases, the J end lost 1 base, and 17 bases lay between the germline ends. DNA for the CDR3: TGTGCCCGCGCTAGTCGTCCACAGAACACCGGGGAGCTGTTTTTT. Translating it yields CARASRPQNTGELFF.

The chain has TRBV9 and TRBJ1-5; 7 nucleotides match TRBD1. V was pared by 5 bases and J by 2 bases, with 7 bases of the junction left unmatched. The CDR3 totals 15 residues. Germline V gene lookup returns CDR1 SGDLS and CDR2 YYNGEE. In DNA form, the CDR3 reads TGTGCCAGCAGTCGACAGGGTGAGGGCAATCAGCCCCAGCATTTT. As protein: CASSRQGEGNQPQHF.

Comment on this clone: The junction departs from germline at one end; a sequencing error may be responsible. The chain links TRBV18 to TRBJ2-7; D is possibly TRBD2 (5 bases). Germline-derived CDR1 and CDR2 are KGHSH and LQKENI. The CDR3 spans 14 residues. The CDR3 spells CASSTPGISYEQYF. The CDR3, as DNA: TGTGCCAGCTCAACACCCGGGATCTCCTACGAGCAGTACTTC.